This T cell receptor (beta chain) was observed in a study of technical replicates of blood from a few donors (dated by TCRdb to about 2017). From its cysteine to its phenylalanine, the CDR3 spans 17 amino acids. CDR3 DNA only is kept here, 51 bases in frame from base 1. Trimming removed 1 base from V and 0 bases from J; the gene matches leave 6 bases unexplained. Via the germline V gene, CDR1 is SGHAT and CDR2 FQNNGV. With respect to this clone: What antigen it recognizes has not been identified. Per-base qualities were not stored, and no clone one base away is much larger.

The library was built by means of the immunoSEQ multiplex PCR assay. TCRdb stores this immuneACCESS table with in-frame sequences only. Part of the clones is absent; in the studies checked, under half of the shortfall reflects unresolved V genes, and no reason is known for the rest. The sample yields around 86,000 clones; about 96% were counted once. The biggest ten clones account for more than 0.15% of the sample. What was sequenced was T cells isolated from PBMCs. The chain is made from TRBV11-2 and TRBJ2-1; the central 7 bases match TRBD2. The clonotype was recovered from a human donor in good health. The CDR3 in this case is CASSLGGWGGSYNEQFF. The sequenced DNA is TGTGCCAGCAGCTTAGGGGGATGGGGGGGCTCCTACAATGAGCAGTTCTTC.